The 3 T cell receptor beta chains listed next were all sequenced from one sample in a study of T cells in Graves' hyperthyroidism and ophthalmopathy. Template material for amplifying TCR beta CDR3 regions consisted of RNA transcripts. The TCR CDR3 was amplified in a first-round RT-PCR using the HTBI primer set. TCRdb re-called the multiplex PCR reads with MiXCR, one entry per CDR3 protein. Of a few hundred thousand distinct CDR3 sequences listed, 15% to 20% are singletons. Input material: blood. All receptors derive from a woman in her thirties or forties with Graves' ophthalmopathy.

This clonotype was detected a few times. V gene TRBV18 combines with J gene TRBJ1-1; D is possibly TRBD1 (5 bases). The CDR3 contains 17 residues. CDR1 and CDR2 (germline): KGHSH, LQKENI. V was clipped by 3 bases and J by 0 bases, with 17 bases between them. This CDR3 reads CASSPLYQGTMNTEAFF. CDR3 DNA: TGTGCCAGCTCACCCCTCTATCAGGGAACCATGAACACTGAAGCTTTCTTT.

This clonotype was seen repeatedly, ten times or more. The genes are TRBV6-2 or TRBV6-3 and TRBJ1-2, with 7 bases matching TRBD1. The junction had 4 bases not matched to a gene; V was cut back by 2 bases and J by 4 bases. CDR3 length: 14 residues. Germline CDR1 and CDR2: MNHEY and SVGEGT. CDR3 bases: TGTGCCAGCAGTTACGGGACAGCCGGCTATGGCTACACCTTC. Encoded protein: CASSYGTAGYGYTF.

There are a few counts of this clonotype. This chain links TRBV4-3 with TRBJ1-2, with 7 nucleotides matching TRBD1. CDR3 size: 16 residues. V was pared by 1 base and J by 4 bases, with 9 bases of the junction left unmatched. Germline V gene sequence: CDR1 LGHNA, CDR2 YSLEER. The CDR3 sequence: CASSQGHQQGSYGYTF. The CDR3 DNA follows: TGCGCCAGCAGCCAAGGACATCAACAGGGGAGCTATGGCTACACCTTC.